This T cell receptor beta chain was identified during a study of graft-versus-host responses after intestinal transplantation. V was shortened by 0 bases and J by 1 base, with 1 base between the two germline ends. The germline V gene has CDR1 MNHEY and CDR2 SMNVEV (reference sequence). CDR3 length equals 14 residues. Clones were sequenced by immunoSEQ multiplex PCR, and TCRdb holds only the in-frame ones, with some missing. The sample lists fewer than 11,000 clones; 92% were seen once. The chain has TRBV27 and TRBJ2-6; D is unclear. The sequenced sample was PBMCs, obtained less than 70 days after transplant. The source of this sequence is a human patient who received an intestinal transplant, so some T cells may come from the graft donor. CDR3 in amino acids: CASSLSSGANVLTF. CDR3 nucleotide sequence: TGTGCCAGCAGTTTATCATCTGGGGCCAACGTCCTGACTTTC.